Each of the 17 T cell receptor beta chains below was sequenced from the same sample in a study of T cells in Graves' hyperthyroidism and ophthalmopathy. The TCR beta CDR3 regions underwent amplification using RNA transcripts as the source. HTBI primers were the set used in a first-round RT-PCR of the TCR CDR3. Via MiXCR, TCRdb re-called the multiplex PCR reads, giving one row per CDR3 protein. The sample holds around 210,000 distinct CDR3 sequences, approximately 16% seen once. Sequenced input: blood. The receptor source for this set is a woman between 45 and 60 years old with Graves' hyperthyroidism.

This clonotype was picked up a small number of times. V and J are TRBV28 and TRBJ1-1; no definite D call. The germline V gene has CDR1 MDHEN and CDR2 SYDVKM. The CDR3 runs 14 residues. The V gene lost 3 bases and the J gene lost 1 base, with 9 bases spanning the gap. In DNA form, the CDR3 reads TGTGCCAGCAGTTTTGAGAACTGGAACACTGAAGCTTTCTTT. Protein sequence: CASSFENWNTEAFF.

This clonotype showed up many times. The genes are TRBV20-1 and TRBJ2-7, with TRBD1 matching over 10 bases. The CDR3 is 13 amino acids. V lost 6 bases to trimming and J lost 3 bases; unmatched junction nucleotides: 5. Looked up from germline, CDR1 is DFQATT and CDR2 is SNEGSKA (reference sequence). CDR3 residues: CSAHDRGHYEQYF. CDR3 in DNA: TGCAGTGCCCACGACAGGGGGCACTACGAGCAGTACTTC.

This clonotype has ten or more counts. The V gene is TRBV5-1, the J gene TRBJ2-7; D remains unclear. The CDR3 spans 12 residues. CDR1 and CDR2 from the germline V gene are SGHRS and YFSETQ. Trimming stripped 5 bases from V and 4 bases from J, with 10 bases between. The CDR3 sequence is CASRQDIYEQYF. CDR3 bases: TGCGCCAGCAGGCAAGACATTTACGAGCAGTACTTC.

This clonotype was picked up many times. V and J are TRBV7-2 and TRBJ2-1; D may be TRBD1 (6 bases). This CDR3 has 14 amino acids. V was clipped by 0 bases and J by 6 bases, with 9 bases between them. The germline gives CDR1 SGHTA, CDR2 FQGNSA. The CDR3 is CASSLAAGANEQFF. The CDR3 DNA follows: TGTGCCAGCAGCTTAGCGGCAGGGGCCAATGAGCAGTTCTTC.

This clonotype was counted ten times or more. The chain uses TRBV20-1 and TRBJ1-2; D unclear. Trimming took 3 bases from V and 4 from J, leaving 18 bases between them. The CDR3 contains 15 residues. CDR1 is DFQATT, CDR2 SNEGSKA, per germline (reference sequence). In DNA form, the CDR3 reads TGCAGTGCTAGCGCTCGTAATACGGCTAGCTATGGCTACACCTTC. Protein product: CSASARNTASYGYTF.

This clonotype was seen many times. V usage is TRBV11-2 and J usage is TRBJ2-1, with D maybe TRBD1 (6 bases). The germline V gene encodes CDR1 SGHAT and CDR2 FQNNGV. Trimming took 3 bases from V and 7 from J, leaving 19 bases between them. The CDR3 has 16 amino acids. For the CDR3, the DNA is TGTGCCAGCAGCTTGTTTTCAGGGGCCCTAGGAAATGAGCAGTTCTTC. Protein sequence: CASSLFSGALGNEQFF.

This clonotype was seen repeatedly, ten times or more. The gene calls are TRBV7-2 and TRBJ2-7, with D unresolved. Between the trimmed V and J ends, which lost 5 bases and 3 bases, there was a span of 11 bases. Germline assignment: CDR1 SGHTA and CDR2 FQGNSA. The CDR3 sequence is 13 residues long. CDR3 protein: CASSVDLFYEQYF. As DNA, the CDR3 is TGTGCCAGCAGCGTCGACCTGTTCTACGAGCAGTACTTC.

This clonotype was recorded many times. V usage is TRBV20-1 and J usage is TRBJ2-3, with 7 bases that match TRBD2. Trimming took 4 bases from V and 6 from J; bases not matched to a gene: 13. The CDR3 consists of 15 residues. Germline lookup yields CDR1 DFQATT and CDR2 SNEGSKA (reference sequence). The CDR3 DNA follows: TGCAGTGCTACCTCAGGACTAGAGGCCTCGGATACGCAGTATTTT. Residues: CSATSGLEASDTQYF.

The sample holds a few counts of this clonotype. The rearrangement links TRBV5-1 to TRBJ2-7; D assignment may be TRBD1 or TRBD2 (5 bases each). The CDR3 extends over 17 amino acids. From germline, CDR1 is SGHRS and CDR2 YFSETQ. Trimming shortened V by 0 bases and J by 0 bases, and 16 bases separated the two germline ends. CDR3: CASSLGPGPLSSYEQYF. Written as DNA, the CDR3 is TGCGCCAGCAGCTTGGGTCCGGGGCCCCTCAGCTCCTACGAGCAGTACTTC.

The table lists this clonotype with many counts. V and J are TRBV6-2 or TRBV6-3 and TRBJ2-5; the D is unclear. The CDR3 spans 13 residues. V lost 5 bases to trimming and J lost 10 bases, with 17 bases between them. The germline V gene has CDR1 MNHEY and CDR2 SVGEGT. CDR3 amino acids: CASSPNAWSGQYF. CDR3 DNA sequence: TGTGCCAGCAGTCCTAACGCCTGGTCGGGCCAGTACTTC.

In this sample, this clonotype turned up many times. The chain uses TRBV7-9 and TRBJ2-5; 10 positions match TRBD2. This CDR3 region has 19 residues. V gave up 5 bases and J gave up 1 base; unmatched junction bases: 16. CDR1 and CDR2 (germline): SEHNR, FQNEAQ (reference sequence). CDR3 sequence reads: CASSRRTGTSEKLQETQYF. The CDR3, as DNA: TGTGCCAGCAGCCGGAGGACCGGGACTAGCGAGAAACTCCAAGAGACCCAGTACTTC.

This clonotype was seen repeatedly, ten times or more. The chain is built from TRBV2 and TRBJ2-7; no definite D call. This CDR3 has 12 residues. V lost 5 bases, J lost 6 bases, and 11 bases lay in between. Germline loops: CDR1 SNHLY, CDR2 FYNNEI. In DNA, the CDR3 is TGTGCCAGCAGTCCCAGACCCCGCGAGCAGTACTTC. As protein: CASSPRPREQYF. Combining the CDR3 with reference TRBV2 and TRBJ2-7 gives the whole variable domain EPEVTQTPSHQVTQMGQEVILRCVPISNHLYFYWYRQILGQKVEFLVSFYNNEISEKSEIFDDQFSVERPDGSNFTLKIRSTKLEDSAMYFCASSPRPREQYFGPGTRLTVT.

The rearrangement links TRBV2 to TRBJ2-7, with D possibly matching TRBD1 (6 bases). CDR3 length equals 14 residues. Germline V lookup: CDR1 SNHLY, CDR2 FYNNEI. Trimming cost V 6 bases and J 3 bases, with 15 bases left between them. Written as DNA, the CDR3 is TGTGCCAGCAGGCAAGAGGGACACAGCTACGAGCAGTACTTC. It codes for CASRQEGHSYEQYF.

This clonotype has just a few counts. For the CDR3, the DNA is TGCGCCAGCAGCTTGGAGTCAGGTGGGCAGTATTTT. Amino acids: CASSLESGGQYF. V is TRBV5-1 and J is TRBJ2-3, with D unclear. The CDR3 covers 12 residues. V lost 0 bases and J lost 11, with 10 bases in between. Per the germline V gene, CDR1 is SGHRS and CDR2 is YFSETQ.

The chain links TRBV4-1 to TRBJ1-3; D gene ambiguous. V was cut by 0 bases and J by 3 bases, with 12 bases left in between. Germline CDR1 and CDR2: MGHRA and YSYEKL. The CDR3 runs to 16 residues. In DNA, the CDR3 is TGCGCCAGCAGCCAAGATAAGCGGCCGCTTGGAAACACCATATATTTT. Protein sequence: CASSQDKRPLGNTIYF.

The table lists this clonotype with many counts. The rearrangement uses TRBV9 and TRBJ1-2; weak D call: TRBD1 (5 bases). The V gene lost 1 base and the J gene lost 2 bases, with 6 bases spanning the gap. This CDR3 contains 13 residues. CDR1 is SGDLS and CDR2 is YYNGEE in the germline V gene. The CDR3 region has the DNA TGTGCCAGCAGCGTACAGGGAAACTATGGCTACACCTTC. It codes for CASSVQGNYGYTF.

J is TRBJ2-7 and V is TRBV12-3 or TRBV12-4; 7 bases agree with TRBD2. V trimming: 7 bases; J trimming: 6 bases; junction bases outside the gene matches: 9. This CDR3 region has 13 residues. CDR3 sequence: CASKMAGVREQYF. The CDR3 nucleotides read TGTGCCAGCAAAATGGCGGGAGTGCGCGAGCAGTACTTC.